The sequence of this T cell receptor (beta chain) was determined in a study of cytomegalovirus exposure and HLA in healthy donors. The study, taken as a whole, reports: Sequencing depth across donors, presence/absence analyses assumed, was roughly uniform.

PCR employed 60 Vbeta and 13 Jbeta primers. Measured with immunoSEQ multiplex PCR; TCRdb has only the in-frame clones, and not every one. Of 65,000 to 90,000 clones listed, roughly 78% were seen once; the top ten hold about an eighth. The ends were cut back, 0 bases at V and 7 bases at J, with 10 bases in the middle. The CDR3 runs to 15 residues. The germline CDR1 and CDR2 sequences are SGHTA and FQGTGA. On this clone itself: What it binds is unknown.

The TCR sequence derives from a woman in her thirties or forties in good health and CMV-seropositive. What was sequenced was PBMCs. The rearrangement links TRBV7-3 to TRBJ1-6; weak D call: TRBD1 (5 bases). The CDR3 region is CASSLTGLGNSPLHF. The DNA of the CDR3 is TGTGCCAGCAGCTTAACGGGGCTTGGGAATTCACCCCTCCACTTT.